The 2 T cell receptor beta chains in this list originate from one sample, sequenced in a study of graft-versus-host responses after intestinal transplantation. Produced via immunoSEQ multiplex PCR; TCRdb's table is partial and in-frame only. The sample includes about 80,000 clones, 85% to 90% of them seen just once. No antigen is known for these receptors. The sample here was unstimulated CD4+ T cells sorted from spleen or lymph node cells, taken before intestinal transplant. These receptor sequences come from a human donor who received an intestinal transplant.

The CDR3 coding sequence is TGCGCCAGCAGCTTGACAGGGAAACGGGGTGAGCAGTTCTTC. Translation: CASSLTGKRGEQFF. V and J are TRBV5-1 and TRBJ2-1, with D perhaps TRBD1 (6 bases). V lost 1 base, J lost 9 bases, and 14 bases lay in between. Germline loops: CDR1 SGHRS, CDR2 YFSETQ. This CDR3 spans 14 amino acids.

The chain joins TRBV19 to TRBJ1-5, with a tentative D call TRBD1 (5 bases). V lost 4 bases to trimming and J lost 2 bases, with 12 bases between them. The CDR3 has 15 amino acids. Germline CDR1 is LNHDA and CDR2 is SQIVND (reference sequence). The CDR3 protein is CASSRGVNGNQPQHF. The CDR3 DNA is TGTGCCAGTAGTAGGGGGGTAAATGGCAATCAGCCCCAGCATTTT.